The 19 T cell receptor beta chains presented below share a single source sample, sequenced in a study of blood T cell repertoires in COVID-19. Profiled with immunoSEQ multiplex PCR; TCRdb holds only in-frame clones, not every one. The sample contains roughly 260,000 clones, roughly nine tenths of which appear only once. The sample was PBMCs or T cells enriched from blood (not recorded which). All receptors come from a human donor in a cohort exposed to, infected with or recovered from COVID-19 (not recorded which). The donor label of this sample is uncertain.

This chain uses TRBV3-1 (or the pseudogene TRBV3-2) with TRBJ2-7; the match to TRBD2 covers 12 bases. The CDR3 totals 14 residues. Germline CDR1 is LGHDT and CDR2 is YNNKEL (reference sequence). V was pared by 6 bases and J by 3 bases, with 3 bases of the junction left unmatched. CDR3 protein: CASRTSGGLYEQYF. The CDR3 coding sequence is TGTGCCAGCAGAACTAGCGGGGGGCTCTACGAGCAGTACTTC.

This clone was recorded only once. The CDR3 sequence: CASSLVSGGGLGGELFF. In DNA form, the CDR3 reads TGTGCCAGCAGCTTAGTATCGGGAGGGGGCCTCGGCGGGGAGCTGTTTTTT. The chain is built from TRBV7-6 and TRBJ2-2; D perhaps matches TRBD2 (8 bases). In germline, CDR1 is SGHVS, CDR2 FNYEAQ. Trimming took off 1 base at V and 7 bases at J, with 19 bases between the two ends. The length of the CDR3 is 17 residues.

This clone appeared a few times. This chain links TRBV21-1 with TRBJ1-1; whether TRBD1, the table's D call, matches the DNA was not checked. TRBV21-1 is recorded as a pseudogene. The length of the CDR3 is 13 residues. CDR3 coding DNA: TGTGCCAGCAGCAAAGTCAGGGCAGATCAAGCTTTCTTT. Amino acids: CASSKVRADQAFF.

In DNA form, the CDR3 reads TGTGCCAGCAGTTTATCAGTAGAAGCTTTCTTT. Translation gives CASSLSVEAFF. The chain carries TRBV12-3 or TRBV12-4 and TRBJ1-1; D is uncertain. The CDR3 totals 11 residues. The V and J ends lost 2 bases and 8 bases respectively, with 6 bases between them.

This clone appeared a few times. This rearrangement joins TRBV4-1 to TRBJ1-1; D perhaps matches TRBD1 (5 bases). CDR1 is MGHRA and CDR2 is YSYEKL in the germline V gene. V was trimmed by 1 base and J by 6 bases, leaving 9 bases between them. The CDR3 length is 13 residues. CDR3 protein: CASSQAGPSEAFF. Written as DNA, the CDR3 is TGCGCCAGCAGCCAAGCAGGGCCCTCTGAAGCTTTCTTT.

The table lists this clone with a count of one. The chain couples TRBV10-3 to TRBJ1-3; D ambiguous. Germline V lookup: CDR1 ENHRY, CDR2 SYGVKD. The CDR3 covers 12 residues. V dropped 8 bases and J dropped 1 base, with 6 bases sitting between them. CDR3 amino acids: CAIGASGNTIYF. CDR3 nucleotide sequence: TGTGCCATCGGTGCATCTGGAAACACCATATATTTT.

CDR3 loop: CASSLAPGRTEAFF. The CDR3 bases are TGTGCCAGCAGCTTAGCGCCTGGGAGGACTGAAGCTTTCTTT. The chain joins TRBV7-6 to TRBJ1-1; D not certain. The CDR3 length is 14 residues. Germline V gene sequence: CDR1 SGHVS, CDR2 FNYEAQ. Trimming took 0 bases from V and 5 from J, leaving 10 bases between them.

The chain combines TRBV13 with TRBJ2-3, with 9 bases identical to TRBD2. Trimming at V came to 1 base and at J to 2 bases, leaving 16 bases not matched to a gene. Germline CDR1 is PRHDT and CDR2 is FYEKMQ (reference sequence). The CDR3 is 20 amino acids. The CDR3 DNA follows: TGTGCCAGCAGCTTAGAGGCCGGGGGCTTTCTAGCGGGGTACACAGATACGCAGTATTTT. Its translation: CASSLEAGGFLAGYTDTQYF.

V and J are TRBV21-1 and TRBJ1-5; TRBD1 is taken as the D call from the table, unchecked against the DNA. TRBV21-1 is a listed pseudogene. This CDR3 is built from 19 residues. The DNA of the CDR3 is TGTGCCAGCAGCAAAGGAAAAGGGGGCGAAGATTATAGCAATCAGCCCCAGCATTTT. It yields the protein CASSKGKGGEDYSNQPQHF.

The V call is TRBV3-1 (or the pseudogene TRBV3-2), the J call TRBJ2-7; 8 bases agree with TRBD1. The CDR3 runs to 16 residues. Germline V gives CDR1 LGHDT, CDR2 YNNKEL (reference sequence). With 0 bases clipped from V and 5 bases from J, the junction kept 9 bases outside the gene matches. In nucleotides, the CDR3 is TGTGCCAGCAGCCAAGACGGTGGACAGGGCTCGGACGAGCAGTACTTC. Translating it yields CASSQDGGQGSDEQYF.

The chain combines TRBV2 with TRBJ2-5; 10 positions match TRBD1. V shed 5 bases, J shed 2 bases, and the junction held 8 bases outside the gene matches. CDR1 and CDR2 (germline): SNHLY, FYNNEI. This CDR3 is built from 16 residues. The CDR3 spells CASSKRDRGLQETQYF. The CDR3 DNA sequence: TGTGCCAGCAGTAAGCGGGACAGGGGCTTACAAGAGACCCAGTACTTC.

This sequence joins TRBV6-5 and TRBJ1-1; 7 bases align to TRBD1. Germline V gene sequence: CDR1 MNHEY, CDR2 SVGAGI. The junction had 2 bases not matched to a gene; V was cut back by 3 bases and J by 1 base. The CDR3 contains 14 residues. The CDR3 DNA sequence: TGTGCCAGCAGTTATCAGGGGGAGAACACTGAAGCTTTCTTT. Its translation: CASSYQGENTEAFF.

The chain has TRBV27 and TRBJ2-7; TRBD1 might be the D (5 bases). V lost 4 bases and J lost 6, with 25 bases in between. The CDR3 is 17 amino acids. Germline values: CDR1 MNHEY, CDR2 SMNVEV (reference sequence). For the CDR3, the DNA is TGTGCCAGCAGTTCTTCCGCATTGTGGCAGGGTTTCTCCGAGCAGTACTTC. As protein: CASSSSALWQGFSEQYF.

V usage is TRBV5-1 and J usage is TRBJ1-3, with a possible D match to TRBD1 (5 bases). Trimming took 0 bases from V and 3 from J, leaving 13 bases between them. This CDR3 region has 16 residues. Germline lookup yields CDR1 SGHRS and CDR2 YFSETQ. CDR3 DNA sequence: TGCGCCAGCAGCTTGGCGCGGGGGTCTGGTGGAAACACCATATATTTT. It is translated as CASSLARGSGGNTIYF.

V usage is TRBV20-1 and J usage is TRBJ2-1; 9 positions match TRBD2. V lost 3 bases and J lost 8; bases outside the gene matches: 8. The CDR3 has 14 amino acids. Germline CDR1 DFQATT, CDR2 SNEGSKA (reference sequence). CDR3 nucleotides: TGCAGTGCTAGTGCGGGGGGGCCTCCCGATGAGCAGTTCTTC. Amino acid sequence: CSASAGGPPDEQFF.

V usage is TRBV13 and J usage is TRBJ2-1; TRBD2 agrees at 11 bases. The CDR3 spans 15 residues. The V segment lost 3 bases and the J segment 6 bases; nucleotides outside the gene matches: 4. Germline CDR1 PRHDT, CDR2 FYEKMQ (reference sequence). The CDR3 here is CASSFFSGGANEQFF. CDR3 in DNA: TGTGCCAGCAGCTTCTTTAGCGGGGGGGCCAATGAGCAGTTCTTC.

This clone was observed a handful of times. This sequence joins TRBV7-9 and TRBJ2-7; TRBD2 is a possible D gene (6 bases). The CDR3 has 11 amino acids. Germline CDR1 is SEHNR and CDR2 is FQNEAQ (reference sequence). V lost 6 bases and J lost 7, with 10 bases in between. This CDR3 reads CASSLAWEQYF. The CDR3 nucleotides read TGTGCCAGCAGTCTAGCGTGGGAGCAGTACTTC.

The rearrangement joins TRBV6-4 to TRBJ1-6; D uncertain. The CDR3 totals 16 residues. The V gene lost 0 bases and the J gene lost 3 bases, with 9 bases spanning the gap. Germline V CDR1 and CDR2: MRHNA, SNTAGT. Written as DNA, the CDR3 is TGTGCCAGCAGTGACTCGTCAGCGTACTATAATTCACCCCTCCACTTT. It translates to CASSDSSAYYNSPLHF.

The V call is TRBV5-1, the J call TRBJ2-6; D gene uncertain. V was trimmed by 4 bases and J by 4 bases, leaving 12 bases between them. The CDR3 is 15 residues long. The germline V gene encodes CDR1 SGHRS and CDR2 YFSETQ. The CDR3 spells CASSPRISGANVLTF. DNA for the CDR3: TGCGCCAGCAGCCCTAGGATATCCGGGGCCAACGTCCTGACTTTC.